These 27 T cell receptor beta chains were sequenced from one sample in a study of CXCR3-negative and CXCR3-positive naive CD8 T cells. Libraries were UMI-labeled 5' RACE TRB cDNA. TCRdb re-called the 5' RACE reads, yielding one record per CDR3 amino acid sequence without DNA. The sample has some 150,000 distinct CDR3 sequences; the top ten hold roughly 0.27%. No antigens are known for them. Overall study results and limits: In CXCR3-positive naive cells, the TRB CDR3s were more hydrophobic than in CXCR3-negative naive cells.

The sequenced sample was naive CXCR3+ CD8+ T cells from blood. The subset denotes: CD45RO-CCR7+CD27+CD95- naive CD8+ T cells expressing CXCR3 (TNR3+). Receptors were obtained from a human donor in good health. Some clones in this sample may be carry-over from other donors' samples.

This chain joins TRBV5-1 and TRBJ1-2. Germline assignment: CDR1 SGHRS and CDR2 YFSETQ. The CDR3 extends over 15 amino acids. The CDR3 spells CASSLETGSNYGYTF.

The chain employs TRBV28 and TRBJ2-3; TCRdb picks TRBD1, but there is no DNA to check that call. The germline gives CDR1 MDHEN, CDR2 SYDVKM. The CDR3 has 13 residues. CDR3 in amino acids: CASTPVGTDTQYF.

The chain links TRBV12-3 or TRBV12-4 to TRBJ2-5; TCRdb's D gene call, TRBD1, goes unchecked for lack of DNA. The CDR3 length is 13 residues. The CDR3 is CASAYLQGYEQYF.

CDR3 sequence: CASSSWPSYEQYF. The chain has TRBV5-5 and TRBJ2-7. This CDR3 region has 13 residues. Per germline, CDR1 SGHKS and CDR2 YYEKEE (reference sequence).

V is TRBV29-1 and J is TRBJ2-7; the D call from TCRdb, TRBD1, cannot be confirmed without DNA. The CDR3 contains 12 residues. Germline V gene lookup returns CDR1 SQVTM and CDR2 ANQGSEA. The CDR3 is CSATGTQYEQYF.

The chain carries TRBV19 and TRBJ2-1; TCRdb picks TRBD2, but there is no DNA to check that call. The CDR3 covers 16 residues. Germline assignment: CDR1 LNHDA and CDR2 SQIVND (reference sequence). CDR3 sequence reads: CASSPLAGHSYNEQFF.

The rearrangement links TRBV29-1 to TRBJ2-2; TCRdb gives TRBD2 as the D gene, but with no DNA this cannot be confirmed. The CDR3 contains 15 residues. CDR1 is SQVTM and CDR2 is ANQGSEA in the germline V gene. The chain's CDR3 is CSVPRLAGEAGELFF.

The V gene is TRBV27, the J gene TRBJ2-1; TCRdb picks TRBD2, but there is no DNA to check that call. The CDR3 is 17 amino acids. The germline V gene encodes CDR1 MNHEY and CDR2 SMNVEV (reference sequence). This chain's CDR3 is CASSSGLGLAFYNEQFF.

J is TRBJ2-7 and V is TRBV29-1. Germline loops: CDR1 SQVTM, CDR2 ANQGSEA. The CDR3 loop spans 13 amino acids. The CDR3 here is CSVVDKTNYEQYF.

This chain uses TRBV20-1 with TRBJ2-7; TCRdb gives TRBD1 as the D gene, but with no DNA this cannot be confirmed. Germline V gives CDR1 DFQATT, CDR2 SNEGSKA (reference sequence). CDR3 length: 13 amino acids. The CDR3 spells CSARDRGTYEQYF.

CDR3 residues: CASSLLAALPGQTLFYEQYF. The rearrangement links TRBV7-6 to TRBJ2-7; the D call from TCRdb, TRBD2, cannot be confirmed without DNA. The CDR3 sequence is 20 residues long. Germline CDR1 SGHVS, CDR2 FNYEAQ.

This chain links TRBV12-3 or TRBV12-4 with TRBJ2-6. This CDR3 comprises 12 residues. The CDR3 is CASFPGANVLTF.

V gene TRBV29-1 combines with J gene TRBJ2-1; the TCRdb D gene call, TRBD2, has no DNA to confirm it. The germline CDR1 and CDR2 sequences are SQVTM and ANQGSEA. The CDR3 has 16 amino acids. The CDR3 spells CSVEELAGGIANEQFF.

V is TRBV20-1 and J is TRBJ1-1; there is no DNA to check the TCRdb D call of TRBD1. The CDR3 extends over 13 amino acids. Germline CDR1 DFQATT, CDR2 SNEGSKA (reference sequence). This chain's CDR3 is CSASRQGSTEAFF.

V usage is TRBV12-3 or TRBV12-4 and J usage is TRBJ1-1. The CDR3 runs to 11 residues. CDR3 sequence: CASSLGTEAFF.

By frequency, this clonotype registers medium-sized. V and J are TRBV29-1 and TRBJ2-7; TCRdb gives TRBD1 as the D gene, but with no DNA this cannot be confirmed. Germline V gives CDR1 SQVTM, CDR2 ANQGSEA. The CDR3 runs to 13 residues. CDR3 residues: CSVIIRDPYEQYF.

This sequence joins TRBV21-1 and TRBJ2-7; absent DNA, TCRdb's TRBD1 call cannot be checked. TRBV21-1 is tagged as a pseudogene. CDR3 length equals 15 residues. This CDR3 reads CASIFKTGSPYEQYF.

The CDR3: CSVNLAGKETQYF. The chain recombines TRBV29-1 with TRBJ2-5; TCRdb's D gene call, TRBD2, goes unchecked for lack of DNA. The CDR3 spans 13 residues. Germline values: CDR1 SQVTM, CDR2 ANQGSEA.

The chain recombines TRBV21-1 with TRBJ2-1. TRBV21-1 represents a pseudogene. The CDR3 length is 14 residues. The chain's CDR3 is CASSKSIRGSEQFF.

The chain recombines TRBV27 with TRBJ2-7; TCRdb selects TRBD2, and the lack of DNA leaves this call unchecked. In germline, CDR1 is MNHEY, CDR2 SMNVEV (reference sequence). The CDR3 length is 13 residues. This CDR3 reads CASSPALHYEQYF.

V usage is TRBV9 and J usage is TRBJ2-6. Germline values: CDR1 SGDLS, CDR2 YYNGEE. The CDR3 extends over 15 amino acids. CDR3 amino acids: CASSVRGSGANVLTF.

The chain is built from TRBV4-1 and TRBJ2-7; without DNA, the TCRdb call of TRBD1 cannot be checked. Germline loops: CDR1 MGHRA, CDR2 YSYEKL. The CDR3 has 15 residues. The CDR3 loop reads CASSQIRDRYYEQYF.

The rearrangement links TRBV11-1 to TRBJ2-1; the TCRdb call, TRBD1, lacks DNA for checking. The germline CDR1 and CDR2 sequences are SGHAT and FQDESV (reference sequence). The CDR3 covers 14 residues. The CDR3 loop is CASSSDRVMDEQFF.

V usage is TRBV7-2 and J usage is TRBJ2-5; TCRdb proposes TRBD1, but this gene call is untestable without DNA. The CDR3 sequence is 16 residues long. The germline V gene has CDR1 SGHTA and CDR2 FQGNSA. CDR3 amino acids: CASSAVGGTLQETQYF. The variable domain in full, completed from reference TRBV7-2 and TRBJ2-5, reads GAGVSQSPSNKVTEKGKDVELRCDPISGHTALYWYRQSLGQGLEFLIYFQGNSAPDKSGLPSDRFSAERTGGSVSTLTIQRTQQEDSAVYLCASSAVGGTLQETQYFGPGTRLLVL.

The chain links TRBV13 to TRBJ2-3; checking the TCRdb D call of TRBD2 is not possible without DNA. The CDR3 loop spans 19 amino acids. Germline lookup yields CDR1 PRHDT and CDR2 FYEKMQ (reference sequence). CDR3 sequence reads: CASRTSTSGRAQGTDTQYF.

This chain connects TRBV29-1 to TRBJ2-1; there is no DNA to check the TCRdb D call of TRBD2. CDR3 length: 14 amino acids. Per the germline V gene, CDR1 is SQVTM and CDR2 is ANQGSEA. The CDR3 region is CSGTSGASYNEQFF.

The chain employs TRBV28 and TRBJ2-3; the TCRdb D gene call, TRBD1, has no DNA to confirm it. The germline gives CDR1 MDHEN, CDR2 SYDVKM. The CDR3 totals 16 residues. CDR3 residues: CASSLSSPGGTDTQYF. The entire variable domain, with the rest obtained from reference TRBV28 and TRBJ2-3, is as follows: DVKVTQSSRYLVKRTGEKVFLECVQDMDHENMFWYRQDPGLGLRLIYFSYDVKMKEKGDIPEGYSVSREKKERFSLILESASTNQTSMYLCASSLSSPGGTDTQYFGPGTRLTVL.